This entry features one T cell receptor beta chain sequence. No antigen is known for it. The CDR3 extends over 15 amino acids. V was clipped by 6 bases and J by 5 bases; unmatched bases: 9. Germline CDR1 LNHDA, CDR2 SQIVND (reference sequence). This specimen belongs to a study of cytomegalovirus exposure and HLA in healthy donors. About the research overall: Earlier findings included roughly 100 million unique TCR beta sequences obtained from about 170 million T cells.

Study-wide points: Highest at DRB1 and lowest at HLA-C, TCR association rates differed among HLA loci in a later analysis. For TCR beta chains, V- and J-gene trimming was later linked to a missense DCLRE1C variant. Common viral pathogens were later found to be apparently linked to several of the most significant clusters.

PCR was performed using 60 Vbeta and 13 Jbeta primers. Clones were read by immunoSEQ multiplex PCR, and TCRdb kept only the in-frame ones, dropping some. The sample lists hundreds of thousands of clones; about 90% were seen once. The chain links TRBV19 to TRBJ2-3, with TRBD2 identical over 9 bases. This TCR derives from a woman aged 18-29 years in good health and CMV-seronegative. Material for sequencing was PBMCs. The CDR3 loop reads CASSPGLAGRDTQYF. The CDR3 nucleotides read TGTGCCAGTAGCCCCGGGCTAGCGGGGCGAGATACGCAGTATTTT.